The clone carrying this TCR beta chain was seen a handful of times. Germline V lookup: CDR1 KGHSH, CDR2 LQKENI. This CDR3 has 15 amino acids. Trimming cost V 5 bases and J 5 bases; bases outside gene matches: 9. These data come from a study of shared clonotypes between healthy human individuals. The assay ran at deep level. Assay used: immunoSEQ multiplex PCR; TCRdb lists only in-frame clones, some missing. The table records 600,000 to 750,000 clones, roughly 78% of them present only once. The source material was memory CD4+ T cells sorted from blood. Regarding subset: CD45RA-negative fraction. This receptor was obtained from a woman in her 30s in good health. The chain has TRBV18 and TRBJ1-5, with 7 nucleotides matching TRBD1. In DNA, the CDR3 is TGTGCCAGCTCAAGCACCGGGACAGAGTATCAGCCCCAGCATTTT. Its protein product is CASSSTGTEYQPQHF.